The rows below give T cell receptor beta chains drawn from one sample of a study of OX40 agonist ivuxolimab in advanced cancers. The method was immunoSEQ multiplex PCR; TCRdb's version includes in-frame clones alone and lacks a portion of them. The sample carries some 80,000 clones, roughly 85% recorded once. Sample: CD4+ or CD8+ T cells sorted from blood, taken in a trial of the OX40 agonist ivuxolimab. Receptors originate from an adult with an advanced solid tumor such as melanoma, head and neck, liver or kidney cancer. Each CDR3 is given with its conserved first and last residue. D genes are given only for firm matches. Size is stated for part of the rows, as once, few or many counts, or as a class when the clone is expanded.

D gene: -
J gene: TRBJ1-2
V gene: TRBV4-1
clone size: -
CDR3 DNA: TGCGCCAGCAGCCAAGGGGGAGGGGGGCTACAGGGTGGCTACACCTTC
CDR3 protein: CASSQGGGGLQGGYTF

D gene: TRBD2
J gene: TRBJ2-5
V gene: TRBV5-4
clone size: -
CDR3 DNA: TGTGCCAGCAGCTCCCGGGACTACCGAGAGACCCAGTACTTC
CDR3 protein: CASSSRDYRETQYF

D gene: -
J gene: TRBJ1-5
V gene: TRBV7-8
clone size: -
CDR3 DNA: TGTGCCAGCAGCTTATTATGCGGTGGTGGCAATCAGCCCCAGCATTTT
CDR3 protein: CASSLLCGGGNQPQHF

D gene: TRBD1
J gene: TRBJ2-7
V gene: TRBV9
clone size: -
CDR3 DNA: TGTGCCAGCAGCGTAGGATCCCGACAGGGTCCCTCCTACGAGCAGTACTTC
CDR3 protein: CASSVGSRQGPSYEQYF

D gene: -
J gene: TRBJ1-6
V gene: TRBV7-2
clone size: once
CDR3 DNA: TGTGCCAGCAGCTTAGTCGGTTCACCCCTCCACTTT
CDR3 protein: CASSLVGSPLHF

D gene: -
J gene: TRBJ2-5
V gene: TRBV5-1
clone size: -
CDR3 DNA: TGCGCCAGCAGCTTCAATGGCGGGGAGCAAGAGACCCAGTACTTC
CDR3 protein: CASSFNGGEQETQYF

D gene: -
J gene: TRBJ1-2
V gene: TRBV7-2
clone size: medium-sized
CDR3 DNA: TGTGCCAGCAGCTCCAGAGATCGGGGAATCTATGGCTACACCTTC
CDR3 protein: CASSSRDRGIYGYTF

D gene: -
J gene: TRBJ2-3
V gene: TRBV29-1
clone size: -
CDR3 DNA: TGCAGCGTCCGACGGGGTACTCCAGATACGCAGTATTTT
CDR3 protein: CSVRRGTPDTQYF

D gene: -
J gene: TRBJ1-3
V gene: TRBV9
clone size: -
CDR3 DNA: TGTGCCAGCGGCGGGGGCTTCTCTGGAAACACCATATATTTT
CDR3 protein: CASGGGFSGNTIYF

D gene: -
J gene: TRBJ1-2
V gene: TRBV28
clone size: -
CDR3 DNA: TGTGCCAGCAGGACACAGGGTGCACACTATGGCTACACCTTC
CDR3 protein: CASRTQGAHYGYTF

D gene: -
J gene: TRBJ1-2
V gene: TRBV5-6
clone size: -
CDR3 DNA: TGTGCCAGCAGCCCCCCAGGATTATCGGAGGGCTACACCTTC
CDR3 protein: CASSPPGLSEGYTF

D gene: -
J gene: TRBJ1-4
V gene: TRBV5-6
clone size: -
CDR3 DNA: TGTGCCAGCAGCTTTGGCAGGTCCGCAACTAATGAAAAACTGTTTTTT
CDR3 protein: CASSFGRSATNEKLFF

D gene: -
J gene: TRBJ2-4
V gene: TRBV5-4
clone size: once
CDR3 DNA: TGTGCCAGCAGCTTGGAGCGATCCAAAAACATTCAGTACTTC
CDR3 protein: CASSLERSKNIQYF

D gene: TRBD2
J gene: TRBJ2-7
V gene: TRBV28
clone size: -
CDR3 DNA: TGTGCCAGCAGGCCCCCGCGTAGCGCTAGCGGGGGCCTGCCCCACGAGCAGTACTTC
CDR3 protein: CASRPPRSASGGLPHEQYF

D gene: -
J gene: TRBJ2-7
V gene: TRBV19
clone size: -
CDR3 DNA: TGTGCCAGTAGTGGTCCCGGCTACGAGCAGTACTTC
CDR3 protein: CASSGPGYEQYF

D gene: -
J gene: TRBJ2-3
V gene: TRBV28
clone size: -
CDR3 DNA: TGTGCCAGCAGCGGGGGAGGGGGCACAAGCACAGATACGCAGTATTTT
CDR3 protein: CASSGGGGTSTDTQYF

D gene: -
J gene: TRBJ2-3
V gene: TRBV9
clone size: -
CDR3 DNA: TGTGCCAGCAGCGCTTCTGACCAAGGCACAGATACGCAGTATTTT
CDR3 protein: CASSASDQGTDTQYF

D gene: -
J gene: TRBJ2-1
V gene: TRBV19
clone size: -
CDR3 DNA: TGTGCCAGTAGGCCGGGACTGTCCTTCGGTAGTGAGCAGTTCTTC
CDR3 protein: CASRPGLSFGSEQFF

D gene: -
J gene: TRBJ1-2
V gene: TRBV6-5
clone size: -
CDR3 DNA: TGTGCCAGCAGCCGACAGGAAGGGTATGGCTACACCTTC
CDR3 protein: CASSRQEGYGYTF

D gene: TRBD2
J gene: TRBJ2-1
V gene: TRBV27
clone size: -
CDR3 DNA: TGTGCCAGCAGCCGCGGGGGGGCCCTCTACAATGAGCAGTTCTTC
CDR3 protein: CASSRGGALYNEQFF

D gene: -
J gene: TRBJ2-7
V gene: TRBV2
clone size: once
CDR3 DNA: TGTGCCAGGGGGGGAGGGGGCGCGTCAAGCCACGAGCAGTACTTC
CDR3 protein: CARGGGGASSHEQYF

D gene: TRBD2
J gene: TRBJ2-1
V gene: TRBV9
clone size: -
CDR3 DNA: TGTGCCAGCAGCGAGTTGACTAGCGGGGGCTCGAAAGGCATGGAGCAGTTCTTC
CDR3 protein: CASSELTSGGSKGMEQFF

D gene: -
J gene: TRBJ2-3
V gene: TRBV6-5
clone size: once
CDR3 DNA: TGTGCCAGCAGGTTCACGCGGGGGCGAACAGATACGCAGTATTTT
CDR3 protein: CASRFTRGRTDTQYF

D gene: -
J gene: TRBJ1-2
V gene: TRBV25-1
clone size: -
CDR3 DNA: TGTGCCAGCAGTGAACCCGGGACGGGTGCAGGCTACACCTTC
CDR3 protein: CASSEPGTGAGYTF

D gene: -
J gene: TRBJ2-7
V gene: TRBV11-2
clone size: few
CDR3 DNA: TGTGCCAGCAGCTTAGTCGTCTACTCAAGCTCCTACGAGCAGTACTTC
CDR3 protein: CASSLVVYSSSYEQYF

D gene: -
J gene: TRBJ1-1
V gene: TRBV14
clone size: few
CDR3 DNA: TGTGCCAGCAGCCAACACCAGAACACTGAAGCTTTCTTT
CDR3 protein: CASSQHQNTEAFF

D gene: -
J gene: TRBJ1-6
V gene: TRBV2
clone size: -
CDR3 DNA: TGTGCCAGCAGTGTATATCAGGCGAGTTCACCCCTCCACTTT
CDR3 protein: CASSVYQASSPLHF

D gene: TRBD1
J gene: TRBJ2-5
V gene: TRBV2
clone size: -
CDR3 DNA: TGTGCCAGCAGAGGACAGGGGATGACACCGTACTTC
CDR3 protein: CASRGQGMTPYF

D gene: -
J gene: TRBJ1-2
V gene: TRBV7-9
clone size: -
CDR3 DNA: TGTGCCAGCGGAAGAGGGGGTGAAACTAACTATGGCTACACCTTC
CDR3 protein: CASGRGGETNYGYTF

D gene: -
J gene: TRBJ1-6
V gene: TRBV9
clone size: -
CDR3 DNA: TGTGCCAGCAGCGTAGGAAGGGACGGAGATAATTCACCCCTCCACTTT
CDR3 protein: CASSVGRDGDNSPLHF

D gene: -
J gene: TRBJ1-1
V gene: TRBV15
clone size: once
CDR3 DNA: TGTGCCACCAGCCTCTTTAGAAACACTGAAGCTTTCTTT
CDR3 protein: CATSLFRNTEAFF

D gene: -
J gene: TRBJ1-3
V gene: TRBV5-4
clone size: -
CDR3 DNA: TGTGCCAGCAGCTTTGGGACGGGCTCTGGAAACACCATATATTTT
CDR3 protein: CASSFGTGSGNTIYF

D gene: -
J gene: TRBJ2-7
V gene: TRBV23-1
clone size: -
CDR3 DNA: TGCGCCAGCAGGGGTCATGATGAGACCAACCCCTCCTACGAGCAGTACTTC
CDR3 protein: CASRGHDETNPSYEQYF

D gene: TRBD2
J gene: TRBJ2-1
V gene: TRBV4-1
clone size: once
CDR3 DNA: TGCGCCAGCAGCCAAGATTGGGCGGGGGGGGATAATGAGCAGTTCTTC
CDR3 protein: CASSQDWAGGDNEQFF

D gene: TRBD1
J gene: TRBJ2-1
V gene: TRBV30
clone size: -
CDR3 DNA: TGTGCCTGGAGGGTGGACAGGGCAGATGAGCAGTTCTTC
CDR3 protein: CAWRVDRADEQFF

D gene: -
J gene: TRBJ2-7
V gene: TRBV5-8
clone size: -
CDR3 DNA: TGTGCCAGCAGCTTGGAGGCCAGTGAGCAGTACTTC
CDR3 protein: CASSLEASEQYF

D gene: -
J gene: TRBJ1-1
V gene: TRBV2
clone size: few
CDR3 DNA: TGTGCCACCCAACGGAGGGGCACTGAAGCTTTCTTT
CDR3 protein: CATQRRGTEAFF

D gene: -
J gene: TRBJ1-3
V gene: TRBV4-1
clone size: -
CDR3 DNA: TGCGCCAGCAGTCGTGAGGCACCGGGATCTTTAAACACCATATATTTT
CDR3 protein: CASSREAPGSLNTIYF

D gene: TRBD1
J gene: TRBJ1-5
V gene: TRBV7-2
clone size: -
CDR3 DNA: TGTGCCAGCAGCGGAGGGACAGGGAAACTTCAGCCCCAGCATTTT
CDR3 protein: CASSGGTGKLQPQHF

D gene: -
J gene: TRBJ1-1
V gene: TRBV5-8
clone size: -
CDR3 DNA: TGTGCCAGCAGCTTGGGCGCGGGACTTATGGACCAAGCTTTCTTT
CDR3 protein: CASSLGAGLMDQAFF

D gene: TRBD1
J gene: TRBJ2-2
V gene: TRBV13
clone size: once
CDR3 DNA: TGTGCCAGCAGCTCCGGACAGGGACGCACCGGGGAGCTGTTTTTT
CDR3 protein: CASSSGQGRTGELFF

D gene: -
J gene: TRBJ1-1
V gene: TRBV5-1
clone size: -
CDR3 DNA: TGCGCCAGCAGCACCTCCTCAGGACAGAACACTGAAGCTTTCTTT
CDR3 protein: CASSTSSGQNTEAFF